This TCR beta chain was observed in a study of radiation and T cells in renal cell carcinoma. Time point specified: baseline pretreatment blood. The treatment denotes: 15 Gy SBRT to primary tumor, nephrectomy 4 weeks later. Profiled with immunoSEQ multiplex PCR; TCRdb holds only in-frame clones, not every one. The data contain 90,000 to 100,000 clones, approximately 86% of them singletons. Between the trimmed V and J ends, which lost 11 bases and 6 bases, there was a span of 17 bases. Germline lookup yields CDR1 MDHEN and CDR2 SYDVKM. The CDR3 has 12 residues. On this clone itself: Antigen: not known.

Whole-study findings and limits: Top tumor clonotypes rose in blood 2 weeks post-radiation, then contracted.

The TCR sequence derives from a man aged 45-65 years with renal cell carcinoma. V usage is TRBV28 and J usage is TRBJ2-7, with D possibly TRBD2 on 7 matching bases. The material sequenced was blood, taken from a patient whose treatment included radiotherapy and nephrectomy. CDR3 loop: CAVQGGDLEQYF. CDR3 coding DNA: TGTGCCGTACAGGGAGGGGATCTCGAGCAGTACTTC. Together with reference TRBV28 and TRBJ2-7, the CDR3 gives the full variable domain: DVKVTQSSRYLVKRTGEKVFLECVQDMDHENMFWYRQDPGLGLRLIYFSYDVKMKEKGDIPEGYSVSREKKERFSLILESASTNQTSMYLCAVQGGDLEQYFGPGTRLTVT.